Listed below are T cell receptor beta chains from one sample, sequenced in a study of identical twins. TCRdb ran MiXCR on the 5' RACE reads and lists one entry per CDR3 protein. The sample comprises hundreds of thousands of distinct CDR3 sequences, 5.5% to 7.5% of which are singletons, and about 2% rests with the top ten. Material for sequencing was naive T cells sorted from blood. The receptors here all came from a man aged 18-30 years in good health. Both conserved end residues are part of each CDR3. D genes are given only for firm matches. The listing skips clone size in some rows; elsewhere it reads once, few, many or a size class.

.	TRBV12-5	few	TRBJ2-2	TGTGCTAGTGGTTTGATGGGCGGAAACACCGGGGAGCTGTTTTTT	CASGLMGGNTGELFF
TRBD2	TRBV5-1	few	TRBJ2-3	TGCGCCAGCAGCCGGTCGACTAGCGGGAGTGGAGATACGCAGTATTTT	CASSRSTSGSGDTQYF
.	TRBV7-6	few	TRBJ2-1	TGTGCCAGCAGCTTATTAGGGTCGGGGGAGAACTCCTACAATGAGCAGTTCTTC	CASSLLGSGENSYNEQFF
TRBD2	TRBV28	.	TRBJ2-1	TGTGCCAGCAGCCTTTCTCTACTAGCGGGAGACTACAATGAGCAGTTCTTC	CASSLSLLAGDYNEQFF
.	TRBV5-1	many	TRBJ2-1	TGCGCCAGCAGCTCGGACTATACAGGCGAGCAGTTCTTC	CASSSDYTGEQFF
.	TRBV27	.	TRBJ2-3	TGTGCCAGCAGTCCTATCGGTGGGTTGGGAGAGACAGATACGCAGTATTTT	CASSPIGGLGETDTQYF
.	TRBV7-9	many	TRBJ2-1	TGTGCCAGCAGCTTAACCCACGACAATGAGCAGTTCTTC	CASSLTHDNEQFF
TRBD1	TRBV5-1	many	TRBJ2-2	TGTGCCAGCAGCTTACAGGGGGCGAACACCGGGGAGCTGTTTTTT	CASSLQGANTGELFF
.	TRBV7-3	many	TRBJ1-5	TGTGCCAGCAGCTTAGGTGGAGGGGCCAATCAGCCCCAGCATTTT	CASSLGGGANQPQHF
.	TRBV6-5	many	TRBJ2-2	TGTGCCAGCAGTTACTCGCTCTCCGGGGAGCTGTTTTTT	CASSYSLSGELFF
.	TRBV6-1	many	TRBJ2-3	TGTGCCAGCCAGGACTTGATCACAGATACGCAGTATTTT	CASQDLITDTQYF
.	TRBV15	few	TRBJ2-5	TGTGCCACCAGCGGCAGGGGAGTAGCGCGAGAGACCCAGTACTTC	CATSGRGVARETQYF
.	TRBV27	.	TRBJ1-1	TGTGCCAGCAGTTTATCGACCGGCGGGAACACTGAAGCTTTCTTT	CASSLSTGGNTEAFF
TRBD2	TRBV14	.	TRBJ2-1	TGTGCCAGCAGCCTTATAGGAACGTGGGGACTAGCGGGAGGGCACAATGAGCAGTTCTTC	CASSLIGTWGLAGGHNEQFF
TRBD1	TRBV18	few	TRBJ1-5	TGTGCCAGCTCACCGACAGGGAAAGGGCCCCAGCATTTT	CASSPTGKGPQHF
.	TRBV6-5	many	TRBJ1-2	TGTGCCAGCAGCCCGACGGGCTATGGCTACACCTTC	CASSPTGYGYTF
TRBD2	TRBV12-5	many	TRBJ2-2	TGTGCTAGTGGTGGGACTAGCGGGAACACCGGGGAGCTGTTTTTT	CASGGTSGNTGELFF
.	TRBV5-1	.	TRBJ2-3	TGCGCCAGCAGCGCTCGACTAACCTCTAGCACAGATACGCAGTATTTT	CASSARLTSSTDTQYF
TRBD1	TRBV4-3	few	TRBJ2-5	TGCGCCAGCAGCCAGGGGACAGGGCGCGTCGAGACCCAGTACTTC	CASSQGTGRVETQYF
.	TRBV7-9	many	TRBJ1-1	TGTGCCAGCAGAGATGGGGGGGGGAACACTGAAGCTTTCTTT	CASRDGGGNTEAFF
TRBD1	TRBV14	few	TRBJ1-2	TGTGCCAGCAGCCAAGGGACAGGCGGGTCCGGCTACACCTTC	CASSQGTGGSGYTF
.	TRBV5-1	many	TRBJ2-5	TGCGCCAGCAGCTTGGTGGGAGGTGGAGAGACCCAGTACTTC	CASSLVGGGETQYF
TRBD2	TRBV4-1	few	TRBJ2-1	TGCGCCAGCAGCCAAATTGGACTAGAATACAATGAGCAGTTCTTC	CASSQIGLEYNEQFF
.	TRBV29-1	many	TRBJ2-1	TGCAGCGTTGATAAGGGAGTTACCTACAATGAGCAGTTCTTC	CSVDKGVTYNEQFF
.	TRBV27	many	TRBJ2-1	TGTGCCAGCAGCCCACCGGGCCCGGACGGACTATCCTACAATGAGCAGTTCTTC	CASSPPGPDGLSYNEQFF
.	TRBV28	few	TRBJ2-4	TGTGCCAGCAGTTTACGGACAGTAAACAGAGCCAAAAACATTCAGTACTTC	CASSLRTVNRAKNIQYF
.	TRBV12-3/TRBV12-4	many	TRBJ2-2	TGTGCCAGCAGTTTCCCTCCGAACACCGGGGAGCTGTTTTTT	CASSFPPNTGELFF